The 5 T cell receptor beta chains given below trace back to one sample, sequenced in a study of PD-L1 blockade in urothelial cancer. Clones were read by immunoSEQ multiplex PCR, and TCRdb kept only the in-frame ones, dropping some. The repertoire holds 31,000 or so clones, with 80% to 90% as singletons. Regarding time point: peripheral blood 6 weeks after treatment start. This specimen was PBMCs, taken around atezolizumab (anti-PD-L1) treatment. Receptor source: an older man with urothelial cancer.

This chain uses TRBV18 with TRBJ2-2; TRBD2 might be the D (5 bases). The ends were cut back, 2 bases at V and 4 bases at J, with 8 bases in the middle. CDR1 and CDR2 (germline): KGHSH, LQKENI. CDR3 length equals 14 residues. CDR3 in amino acids: CASSPMGATGELFF. In DNA form, the CDR3 reads TGTGCCAGCTCACCAATGGGAGCCACCGGGGAGCTGTTTTTT. Full variable domain (rest looked up from reference TRBV18 and TRBJ2-2): NAGVMQNPRHLVRRRGQEARLRCSPMKGHSHVYWYRQLPEEGLKFMVYLQKENIIDESGMPKERFSAEFPKEGPSILRIQQVVRGDSAAYFCASSPMGATGELFFGEGSRLTVL.

The chain is built from TRBV29-1 and TRBJ2-7; 11 nucleotides match TRBD1. The CDR3 length is 13 residues. The germline CDR1 and CDR2 sequences are SQVTM and ANQGSEA. CDR3 sequence reads: CSALGQGAGEQYF. In DNA form, the CDR3 reads TGCTCCGCCTTAGGACAGGGGGCTGGCGAGCAGTACTTC.

The V gene is TRBV6-5, the J gene TRBJ2-2, with D possibly TRBD1 on 7 matching bases. In germline, CDR1 is MNHEY, CDR2 SVGAGI. The V gene lost 6 bases and the J gene lost 4 bases, with 12 bases spanning the gap. The CDR3 has 14 residues. CDR3 sequence: CASRARGATGELFF. The CDR3 region has the DNA TGTGCCAGCAGGGCCAGGGGGGCCACCGGGGAGCTGTTTTTT.

This clone is a singleton in its sample. The rearrangement joins TRBV6-1 to TRBJ2-7; TRBD2 is a possible D gene (5 bases). This CDR3 region has 15 residues. Germline-derived CDR1 and CDR2 are MNHNS and SASEGT. V shed 5 bases and J shed 4 bases, with 18 bases lying between them. The chain's CDR3 is CASSQPVNPGYEQYF. CDR3 bases: TGTGCCAGCAGTCAACCGGTCAACCCGGGGTACGAGCAGTACTTC.

The genes are TRBV4-1 and TRBJ2-7; 10 bases line up with TRBD1. The V gene's germline CDR1 is MGHRA and CDR2 YSYEKL. Germline trimming cut 0 bases from V and 3 bases from J; bases unmatched to any gene: 11. The CDR3 has 18 residues. CDR3 in amino acids: CASSQDGTGDLGLYEQYF. The CDR3 DNA follows: TGCGCCAGCAGCCAAGACGGGACAGGGGACTTGGGTCTCTACGAGCAGTACTTC.